This is a list of T cell receptor beta chains from one sample in a study of T cell responses to AZD1222 COVID-19 vaccine. Only in-frame clones appear in the TCRdb table, and some are missing; sequencing was by immunoSEQ multiplex PCR. The table records around 130,000 clones, over 75% of them present only once. This material consisted of peripheral blood, taken 28 days after the second AZD1222 dose. These receptors all come from an adult who received the AZD1222 COVID-19 vaccine. CDR3s include the opening cysteine and the closing phenylalanine or tryptophan. D genes are given only for firm matches. The listing skips clone size in some rows; elsewhere it reads once, few, many or a size class.

cdr3_length	v_call	clone_size	d_call	j_call	cdr3_nt	cdr3_aa
13	TRBV12-5	NA	NA	TRBJ1-2	TGTGCTAGTGGTTTGAGTCTCCGTGAGGGCTACACCTTC	CASGLSLREGYTF
16	TRBV2	NA	NA	TRBJ1-4	TGTGCCAGCAGCGTTCTCCGGGCAGGGGCTAATGAAAAACTGTTTTTT	CASSVLRAGANEKLFF
13	TRBV6-5	NA	NA	TRBJ1-1	TGTGCCAGCAGTTACTCAGAGAACACTGAAGCTTTCTTT	CASSYSENTEAFF
17	TRBV7-2	NA	TRBD2	TRBJ2-3	TGTGCCAGCAGGATCAGGACTAGCGGGGGCGACACAGATACGCAGTATTTT	CASRIRTSGGDTDTQYF
13	TRBV28	NA	TRBD1	TRBJ1-4	TGTGTCACAGGGGGCCATACTAATGAAAAACTGTTTTTT	CVTGGHTNEKLFF
14	TRBV11-3	NA	TRBD1	TRBJ2-2	TGTGCCAGCAGCTTCGACAGGGGAACCGGGGAGCTGTTTTTT	CASSFDRGTGELFF
15	TRBV30	NA	NA	TRBJ2-1	TGTGCCTGGAGCTCCTTGGGGGCGGCAAAAGCTTCAGAGTTCTTC	CAWSSLGAAKASEFF
14	TRBV6-6	NA	NA	TRBJ2-7	TGTGCCAGCAGCGCCACTAGGTCCTCCTACGAGCAGTACTTC	CASSATRSSYEQYF
14	TRBV7-3	NA	NA	TRBJ1-1	TGTGCCAGCAGCTTAAGGGTTGAGAGCGCTGAAGCTTTCTTT	CASSLRVESAEAFF
12	TRBV7-9	NA	NA	TRBJ2-3	TGTGCCGCCTGGGCGAGCACAGATACGCAGTATTTT	CAAWASTDTQYF
15	TRBV2	NA	TRBD1	TRBJ2-2	TGTGCCAGCAGTAGACAGGGCTTGAACACCGGGGAGCTGTTTTTT	CASSRQGLNTGELFF
14	TRBV7-2	NA	NA	TRBJ2-2	TGTGCCAGCAGCTTCGACCCCACGCCCGGGGAGCTGTTTTTT	CASSFDPTPGELFF
14	TRBV3-1/TRBV3-2	NA	NA	TRBJ1-3	TGTGCCAGCAGCCAAGGGTGGGAAGGAAACACCATATATTTT	CASSQGWEGNTIYF
19	TRBV11-3	NA	NA	TRBJ2-7	TGTGCCAGCAGCCCCGTGTTGGCAGGGTTCACTTCTGCCTCCTACGAGCAGTACTTC	CASSPVLAGFTSASYEQYF
14	TRBV6-2/TRBV6-3	NA	TRBD1	TRBJ1-1	TGTGCCAGCAGTTACCGACAGGGGAGCACTGAAGCTTTCTTT	CASSYRQGSTEAFF
14	TRBV9	NA	NA	TRBJ1-1	TGTGCCAGCAGCGTTTCTGGCGGGGACACTGAAGCTTTCTTT	CASSVSGGDTEAFF
11	TRBV30	NA	NA	TRBJ1-1	TGTGCCTGGAGCAGGGAGGCTGAAGCTTTCTTT	CAWSREAEAFF
14	TRBV7-9	NA	TRBD1	TRBJ1-4	TGTGCCAGCGCACAGGGGTCCTTCGGGGAAAAACTGTTTTTT	CASAQGSFGEKLFF
14	TRBV5-6	NA	TRBD1	TRBJ1-1	TGTGCCAGCAGCTTGGTAGGGACAGGGGATTCCTCTTTCTTT	CASSLVGTGDSSFF
17	TRBV6-4	NA	NA	TRBJ2-2	TGTGCCAGCAGTCCCCAGCCCTCTAAAGCTAGTTCCGGGGAGCTGTTTTTT	CASSPQPSKASSGELFF
14	TRBV3-1/TRBV3-2	NA	TRBD1	TRBJ1-4	TGTGCCAGCAGTCCCGGGACAGACCTTGAAAAACTGTTTTTT	CASSPGTDLEKLFF
12	TRBV28	NA	NA	TRBJ2-7	TGTGCCAGCAAGACCAACTCCTACGAGCAGTACTTC	CASKTNSYEQYF
13	TRBV6-1	NA	NA	TRBJ1-2	TGTGCCAGCAGTGAAGTAGCTAACTATGGCTACACCTTC	CASSEVANYGYTF
16	TRBV4-3	NA	NA	TRBJ1-6	TGCGCCAGCAGCCAAAACCTCGGGGGCTTTAATTCACCCCTCCACTTT	CASSQNLGGFNSPLHF
10	TRBV29-1	NA	NA	TRBJ1-1	TGCAGCGTTCTAGACAGTACAGCTTTCTTT	CSVLDSTAFF
16	TRBV6-6	NA	TRBD1	TRBJ1-1	TGTGCCAGCAGTTACTATCCAGGGGGCGGAAGCACTGAAGCTTTCTTT	CASSYYPGGGSTEAFF
13	TRBV4-3	NA	NA	TRBJ1-2	TGCGCCAGCAGCCAAGATCTTAAGGGTGGCTACACCTTC	CASSQDLKGGYTF
12	TRBV3-1/TRBV3-2	once	NA	TRBJ2-3	TGTGCCAGCAGCCTCTCCAGGGGTACGCAGTATTTT	CASSLSRGTQYF
13	TRBV2	NA	NA	TRBJ1-2	TGTGCCAGCAGGGGGATCAGGGGATATGGCTACACCTTC	CASRGIRGYGYTF
17	TRBV3-1/TRBV3-2	NA	NA	TRBJ1-4	TGTGCCAGCAGCCAAGGAACTAAGGGTGGCCTACATAAAAAACTGTTTTTT	CASSQGTKGGLHKKLFF
15	TRBV19	NA	NA	TRBJ1-1	TGTGCCAGTAGTATAGGGGGGAAGAGGAACACTGAAGCTTTCTTT	CASSIGGKRNTEAFF
14	TRBV6-5	NA	NA	TRBJ2-1	TGTGCCAGCAGTTACATGCTGGGTTACAATGAGCAGTTCTTC	CASSYMLGYNEQFF
16	TRBV7-9	NA	NA	TRBJ1-1	TGTGCCAGCAGACCTCACCCGCGAGGGGGTCGCACTGAAGCTTTCTTT	CASRPHPRGGRTEAFF
13	TRBV5-1	NA	NA	TRBJ2-7	TGCGCCAGCAGCTTGGGTAACTCCTACGAGCAGTACTTC	CASSLGNSYEQYF
15	TRBV2	NA	NA	TRBJ1-4	TGTGCCAGCAGTGAGGGCCAGGCAACTAATGAAAAACTGTTTTTT	CASSEGQATNEKLFF
14	TRBV5-1	NA	NA	TRBJ1-1	TGCGCCTGCTGCTTGGGTGGGGGGAGGACTGAAGCTTTCTTT	CACCLGGGRTEAFF
15	TRBV7-2	once	TRBD1	TRBJ1-2	TGTGCCAGCAGCTTGGGTACAGGGGCCCACGAGGGCTACACCTTC	CASSLGTGAHEGYTF
16	TRBV5-1	NA	NA	TRBJ2-3	TGCGCCAGCAGCTCGAATCCGGGGGGCCCGACAGATACGCAGTATTTT	CASSSNPGGPTDTQYF
15	TRBV10-2	NA	NA	TRBJ1-2	TGCGCCAGCAGTGAGGGCCGGCAGAATAACTATGGCTACACCTTC	CASSEGRQNNYGYTF
16	TRBV4-1	NA	TRBD1	TRBJ2-7	TGCGCCAGCAGCCTCCAACCGGGACAGAGCTCCTACGAGCAGTACTTC	CASSLQPGQSSYEQYF
13	TRBV6-5	NA	NA	TRBJ1-3	TGTGCCAGCGGTAGGGTTCCTGGAAACACCATATATTTT	CASGRVPGNTIYF
19	TRBV24-1	NA	TRBD1	TRBJ1-1	TGTGCCACCAGTGACTCAGTCTTGGGGGACAGGGGGCCGTACACTGAAGCTTTCTTT	CATSDSVLGDRGPYTEAFF
12	TRBV28	NA	NA	TRBJ2-7	TGTGCCAGCAGTTTGCGGGCTGGAGGGCAGTACTTC	CASSLRAGGQYF
12	TRBV28	once	NA	TRBJ2-7	TGTGCCAGCAGTCCGACCTTCTACGAGCAGTACTTC	CASSPTFYEQYF
14	TRBV7-2	NA	TRBD1	TRBJ1-2	TGTGCCAGCAGCCTCCGGGACAGGGATTCTGGCTACACCTTC	CASSLRDRDSGYTF
14	TRBV28	NA	NA	TRBJ1-3	TGTGCCAGCAACCGGCGGAGCTCTGGAAACACCATATATTTT	CASNRRSSGNTIYF
15	TRBV19	NA	TRBD1	TRBJ1-2	TGTGCCAGCGGACGACAGGGTGGAATCGACTATGGCTACACCTTC	CASGRQGGIDYGYTF
12	TRBV7-9	NA	TRBD1	TRBJ1-1	TGTGCCAGCGACAGGGGGAACACTGAAGCTTTCTTT	CASDRGNTEAFF
14	TRBV30	NA	TRBD1	TRBJ1-5	TGTGCCTGGGCAGGGGGCCTTAGCAATCAGCCCCAGCATTTT	CAWAGGLSNQPQHF
15	TRBV6-4	NA	NA	TRBJ1-1	TGTGCCAGCACCCTAACAAGACGGGTGAACACTGAAGCTTTCTTT	CASTLTRRVNTEAFF
15	TRBV19	NA	TRBD1	TRBJ1-6	TGTGCCAGTAGTATCGGGACAGCCGATTCCGAACCCCTCCACTTT	CASSIGTADSEPLHF
17	TRBV13	NA	NA	TRBJ1-5	TGTGCCAGCAGCTCGCCCGTCAGGGGAGGGAGCAATCAGCCCCAGCATTTT	CASSSPVRGGSNQPQHF
15	TRBV11-3	NA	NA	TRBJ2-4	TGTGCCAGCAGCTCGCCCGGGGGTGCCAAAAACATTCAGTACTTC	CASSSPGGAKNIQYF
14	TRBV7-3	NA	TRBD1	TRBJ2-5	TGTGCCAGCAGTCTACAGGGGACGGGAGAGACCCAGTACTTC	CASSLQGTGETQYF
18	TRBV5-1	NA	TRBD1	TRBJ2-1	TGCGCCAGCAGCTCCCTTCCCCCGGGACAGGGTTCGCTGAATGAGCAGTTCTTC	CASSSLPPGQGSLNEQFF
15	TRBV5-1	NA	NA	TRBJ1-1	TGCGCCAGCAGCGACGATACAGGGATGAACACTGAAGCTTTCTTT	CASSDDTGMNTEAFF
15	TRBV28	NA	NA	TRBJ2-1	TGTGCCAGCAGTTCCCATACGGGGGCCTACAATGAGCAGTTCTTC	CASSSHTGAYNEQFF
16	TRBV7-3	NA	TRBD2	TRBJ2-2	TGTGCCAGCAGCCCGCCGGGACTAGCGAACACCGGGGAGCTGTTTTTT	CASSPPGLANTGELFF